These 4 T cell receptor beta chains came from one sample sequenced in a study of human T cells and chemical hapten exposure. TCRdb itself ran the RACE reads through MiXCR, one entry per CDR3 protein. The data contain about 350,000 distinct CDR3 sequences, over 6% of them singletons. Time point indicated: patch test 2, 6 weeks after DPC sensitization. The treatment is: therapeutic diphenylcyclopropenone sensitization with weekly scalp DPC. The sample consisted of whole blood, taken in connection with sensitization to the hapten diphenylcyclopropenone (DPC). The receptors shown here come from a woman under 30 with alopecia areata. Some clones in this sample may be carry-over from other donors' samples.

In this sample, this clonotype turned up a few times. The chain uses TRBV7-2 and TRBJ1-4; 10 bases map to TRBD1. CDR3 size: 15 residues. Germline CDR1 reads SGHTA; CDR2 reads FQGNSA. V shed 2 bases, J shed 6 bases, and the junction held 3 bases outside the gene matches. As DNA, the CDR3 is TGTGCCAGCAGCTTAACGGGACAGGGGTATGAAAAACTGTTTTTT. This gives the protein CASSLTGQGYEKLFF.

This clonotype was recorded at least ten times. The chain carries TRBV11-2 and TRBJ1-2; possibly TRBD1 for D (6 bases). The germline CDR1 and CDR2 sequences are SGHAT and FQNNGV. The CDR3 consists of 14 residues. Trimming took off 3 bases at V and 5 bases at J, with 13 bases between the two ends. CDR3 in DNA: TGTGCCAGCAGCTTTGGCCAGGGGATGTATGGCTACACCTTC. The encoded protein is CASSFGQGMYGYTF.

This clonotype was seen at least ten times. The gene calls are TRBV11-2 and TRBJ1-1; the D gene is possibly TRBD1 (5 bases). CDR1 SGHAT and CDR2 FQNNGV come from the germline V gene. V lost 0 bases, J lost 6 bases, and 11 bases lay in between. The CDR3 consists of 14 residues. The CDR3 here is CASSLEAGRSEAFF. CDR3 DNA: TGTGCCAGCAGCTTAGAGGCAGGGAGGTCTGAAGCTTTCTTT.

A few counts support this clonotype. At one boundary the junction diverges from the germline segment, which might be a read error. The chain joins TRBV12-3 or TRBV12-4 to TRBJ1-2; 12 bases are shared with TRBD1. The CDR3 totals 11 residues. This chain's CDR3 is CASSVGTGGLF. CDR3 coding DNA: TGTGCCAGCAGTGTAGGGACAGGGGGCCTCTTC.